A selection of T cell receptor beta chains follows, all from one sample in a study of identical twins. TCRdb itself ran the 5' RACE reads through MiXCR, one entry per CDR3 protein. The sample has about 100,000 distinct CDR3 sequences, under 7% seen once. Sequences were obtained from memory T cells sorted from blood. Receptors were obtained from a woman between 45 and 60 years old in good health. The CDR3 runs from the conserved cysteine through the conserved F or W. Fields, in order: clone size, J gene, D gene, V gene, CDR3 length, CDR3 protein, CDR3 DNA. D genes are given only for firm matches. Size values are once, few and many counts, or a class for expanded clones, and some rows have none.

>many|TRBJ2-5|TRBD2|TRBV5-1|14
CASSLGAGVETQYF
TGCGCCAGCAGCTTGGGGGCGGGAGTTGAGACCCAGTACTTC
>few|TRBJ2-1|TRBD2|TRBV10-1|16
CASSEGLAGGPGEQFF
TGCGCCAGCAGTGAGGGACTAGCGGGAGGGCCAGGAGAGCAGTTCTTC
>many|TRBJ2-7|.|TRBV15|12
CATSRGVNEQYF
TGTGCCACCAGCAGAGGAGTGAACGAGCAGTACTTC
>.|TRBJ1-3|.|TRBV7-2|18
CASSLARVGKSSGNTIYF
TGTGCCAGCAGCTTAGCGCGGGTGGGCAAGAGCTCTGGAAACACCATATATTTT
>many|TRBJ1-5|.|TRBV6-4|20
CASSAPFQNEVGYSNQPQHF
TGTGCCAGCAGTGCCCCGTTCCAAAATGAAGTAGGTTATAGCAATCAGCCCCAGCATTTT
>many|TRBJ1-1|.|TRBV29-1|11
CTAGRASEAFF
TGCACCGCGGGCAGGGCGAGTGAAGCTTTCTTT
>many|TRBJ2-3|TRBD2|TRBV7-7|17
CASSLGTSGSSADTQYF
TGTGCTAGCAGCTTGGGAACTAGCGGGAGTTCCGCAGATACGCAGTATTTT
>few|TRBJ2-1|.|TRBV11-3|14
CASSFTSDRGEQFF
TGTGCCAGCAGCTTCACTAGTGATCGGGGTGAGCAGTTCTTC
>many|TRBJ1-6|.|TRBV29-1|13
CSVRSGPGRPLHF
TGCAGCGTTAGGTCGGGCCCCGGGCGCCCCCTCCACTTT
>many|TRBJ2-5|.|TRBV30|13
CAWSTRFAGTQYF
TGTGCCTGGAGTACACGTTTCGCAGGGACCCAGTACTTC
>few|TRBJ2-5|.|TRBV7-8|14
CASSPSRTQETQYF
TGTGCCAGCAGCCCCAGCCGGACCCAAGAGACCCAGTACTTC
>.|TRBJ2-2|TRBD1|TRBV19|14
CASMRTGTTGELFF
TGTGCCAGTATGAGGACAGGAACCACCGGGGAGCTGTTTTTT
>many|TRBJ2-2|.|TRBV6-4|14
CASSLGGDTGELFF
TGTGCCAGCAGTCTTGGAGGAGACACCGGGGAGCTGTTTTTT
>many|TRBJ2-7|TRBD2|TRBV5-1|13
CASTRRELNEQYF
TGCGCCAGCACTCGGCGGGAGTTAAACGAGCAGTACTTC
>few|TRBJ2-5|.|TRBV7-9|11
CASSGAETQYF
TGTGCCAGCAGCGGGGCAGAGACCCAGTACTTC
>.|TRBJ1-2|.|TRBV12-2|17
CASRLASQGDWLYGYTF
TGTGCAAGTCGCTTAGCGAGTCAGGGAGACTGGCTGTATGGCTACACCTTC
>many|TRBJ1-6|TRBD1|TRBV2|13
CARQTGANSPLHF
TGTGCCAGACAGACAGGGGCTAATTCACCCCTCCACTTT
>many|TRBJ2-3|TRBD2|TRBV7-2|16
CASSPRTSGTTDTQYF
TGTGCCAGCAGCCCCCGGACTAGCGGAACCACAGATACGCAGTATTTT
>.|TRBJ1-5|.|TRBV7-9|17
CASGLAVGTVGNQPQHF
TGTGCCAGCGGCTTAGCGGTAGGGACGGTGGGAAATCAGCCCCAGCATTTT
>few|TRBJ2-7|.|TRBV11-2|15
CASSTSTKAKGEQYF
TGTGCCAGCAGCACCTCGACTAAGGCAAAGGGTGAGCAGTACTTC
>many|TRBJ1-5|.|TRBV5-1|13
CASSVQGNQPQHF
TGCGCCAGCAGCGTCCAAGGCAATCAGCCCCAGCATTTT
>many|TRBJ2-3|.|TRBV6-5|14
CASSHREQMDTQYF
TGTGCCAGCAGCCACAGGGAGCAAATGGATACGCAGTATTTT
>many|TRBJ2-7|.|TRBV7-9|14
CASSLAPQNYEQYF
TGTGCCAGCAGCTTAGCGCCGCAGAACTACGAGCAGTACTTC
>many|TRBJ1-1|.|TRBV20-1|15
CSAGPGMRLNTEAFF
TGCAGTGCTGGCCCGGGCATGCGGTTGAACACTGAAGCTTTCTTT
>few|TRBJ2-3|.|TRBV19|12
CASTATGVTQYF
TGTGCCAGTACCGCCACCGGGGTTACGCAGTATTTT
>many|TRBJ2-3|.|TRBV15|14
CATSWGARADTQYF
TGTGCCACCAGCTGGGGGGCGCGCGCAGATACGCAGTATTTT
>.|TRBJ1-1|TRBD1|TRBV5-1|14
CASSPQGGAAEAFF
TGCGCCAGCAGCCCCCAGGGGGGGGCAGCTGAAGCTTTCTTT
>.|TRBJ1-1|.|TRBV25-1|11
CASSESREAFF
TGTGCCAGCAGTGAATCTAGAGAAGCTTTCTTT
>many|TRBJ2-5|TRBD2|TRBV20-1|16
CSANPTSGRAGETQYF
TGCAGTGCTAATCCGACTAGCGGGAGGGCCGGGGAGACCCAGTACTTC
>many|TRBJ2-5|.|TRBV20-1|14
CSAGFGQLQETQYF
TGCAGTGCGGGTTTTGGACAGCTTCAAGAGACCCAGTACTTC
>many|TRBJ2-2|.|TRBV7-2|14
CASSFRVGTGELFF
TGTGCCAGCAGCTTCCGGGTGGGAACCGGGGAGCTGTTTTTT
>few|TRBJ2-2|.|TRBV5-1|12
CASSLGHGELFF
TGCGCCAGCAGCTTGGGGCACGGGGAGCTGTTTTTT
>many|TRBJ2-1|TRBD2|TRBV5-1|16
CASSNTRLAGGDEQFF
TGCGCCAGCAGCAACACAAGACTAGCGGGAGGAGATGAGCAGTTCTTC
>many|TRBJ1-5|TRBD1|TRBV4-1|14
CASSRDRGYQPQHF
TGCGCCAGCAGCCGGGACAGGGGGTATCAGCCCCAGCATTTT
>many|TRBJ2-1|.|TRBV27|14
CASSSTGPNNEQFF
TGTGCCAGCAGTTCGACCGGGCCAAACAATGAGCAGTTCTTC
>many|TRBJ2-1|TRBD2|TRBV7-3|18
CASSLRSQRGSSYNEQFF
TGTGCCAGCAGCTTACGGTCCCAGCGGGGAAGCTCCTACAATGAGCAGTTCTTC
>.|TRBJ1-5|TRBD1|TRBV19|13
CASGDRGDQPQHF
TGTGCCAGTGGGGACAGGGGGGATCAGCCCCAGCATTTT
>many|TRBJ2-2|TRBD2|TRBV6-2/TRBV6-3|14
CASTLLAGAGELFF
TGTGCCAGCACCTTACTAGCGGGAGCCGGGGAGCTGTTTTTT
>many|TRBJ2-3|TRBD1|TRBV29-1|11
CSGTGVDTQYF
TGCAGCGGAACAGGGGTAGATACGCAGTATTTT
>many|TRBJ2-1|TRBD2|TRBV7-9|18
CASSLASSGKAAYNEQFF
TGTGCCAGCAGCTTAGCCTCTAGCGGGAAAGCGGCTTACAATGAGCAGTTCTTC
>few|TRBJ2-1|.|TRBV11-3|14
CASSARTNHNEQFF
TGTGCCAGCAGCGCCCGGACCAACCACAATGAGCAGTTCTTC
>many|TRBJ2-1|TRBD2|TRBV2|14
CASESGRSYNEQFF
TGTGCCAGCGAGAGCGGGAGGTCCTACAATGAGCAGTTCTTC
>many|TRBJ2-6|.|TRBV5-1|15
CASSLAGTGANVLTF
TGCGCCAGCAGCTTGGCCGGGACTGGGGCCAACGTCCTGACTTTC
>many|TRBJ2-2|.|TRBV3-1|22
CASSQDLQTGRRLARYTGELFF
TGTGCCAGCAGCCAAGATTTACAGACAGGGAGGCGACTAGCGAGATACACCGGGGAGCTGTTTTTT
>many|TRBJ1-5|.|TRBV20-1|15
CSAGPLQGTGQPQHF
TGCAGTGCTGGCCCTCTCCAGGGGACGGGGCAGCCCCAGCATTTT
>many|TRBJ2-2|.|TRBV5-1|14
CASSLDSYPGELFF
TGCGCCAGCAGCTTGGACAGCTACCCCGGGGAGCTGTTTTTT
>many|TRBJ2-5|.|TRBV7-6|14
CASSLQQGRETQYF
TGTGCCAGCAGCTTACAACAGGGCAGGGAGACCCAGTACTTC
>many|TRBJ1-1|.|TRBV4-2|15
CASSQSTGSHTEAFF
TGTGCCAGCAGCCAATCAACAGGGTCTCACACTGAAGCTTTCTTT
>many|TRBJ2-3|.|TRBV20-1|12
CSAFLDLNTQYF
TGCAGTGCCTTCCTGGACCTCAATACGCAGTATTTT
>many|TRBJ2-1|.|TRBV20-1|17
CSAINPATGLRNNEQFF
TGCAGTGCGATTAACCCAGCAACGGGTTTACGAAACAATGAGCAGTTCTTC
>many|TRBJ2-1|.|TRBV5-6|13
CASSLIDGSEQFF
TGTGCCAGCAGCTTGATCGACGGGAGCGAGCAGTTCTTC
>many|TRBJ2-3|.|TRBV7-2|13
CASSLQGTDTQYF
TGTGCCAGCAGCTTACAGGGCACAGATACGCAGTATTTT